Presented here are 32 T cell receptor beta chains from one specimen sequenced in a study of blood T cell repertoires in COVID-19. Measured with immunoSEQ multiplex PCR; TCRdb has only the in-frame clones, and not every one. The sample lists some 520,000 clones; approximately 89% were seen once. Sequencing was carried out using peripheral blood. The receptors were gathered from a man between 18 and 29 years old with COVID-19, enrolled during active disease.

This chain uses TRBV19 with TRBJ2-5; 16 bases are a match to TRBD2. Germline V gene data show CDR1 as LNHDA and CDR2 as SQIVND (reference sequence). The CDR3 totals 17 residues. Trimming at V came to 5 bases and at J to 3 bases, leaving 6 bases not matched to a gene. CDR3 sequence reads: CASSSGTSGRGEETQYF. The CDR3 nucleotides are TGTGCCAGTAGTTCCGGGACTAGCGGGAGGGGGGAAGAGACCCAGTACTTC.

This clone was found once. The chain employs TRBV11-2 and TRBJ1-4; TRBD1 agrees at 10 bases. Germline values: CDR1 SGHAT, CDR2 FQNNGV. V shed 5 bases and J 0 bases; nucleotides not matched to a gene: 3. The CDR3 is 16 amino acids. CDR3 in DNA: TGTGCCAGCAGCCGGACAGGGGGATCAACTAATGAAAAACTGTTTTTT. Translated, it gives CASSRTGGSTNEKLFF.

Notes on this clone: A read error is possible here, since a much larger clone lies one base away. This chain connects TRBV6-1 to TRBJ2-7; TRBD2 is a possible D gene (6 bases). V shed 2 bases and J shed 4 bases, with 6 bases lying between them. CDR1 and CDR2 from the germline V gene are MNHNS and SASEGT. The CDR3 runs 12 residues. The CDR3 protein is CASSERGYEQYF. CDR3 bases: TGTGCCAGCAGTGAACGGGGGTACGAGCAGTACTTC.

The genes are TRBV27 and TRBJ1-1; D unclear. Germline V gives CDR1 MNHEY, CDR2 SMNVEV (reference sequence). V was pared by 6 bases and J by 5 bases, with 7 bases between. The CDR3 contains 11 residues. In nucleotides, the CDR3 is TGTGCCAGCAGCAGGTGGACTGAAGCTTTCTTT. Its protein is CASSRWTEAFF.

In DNA, the CDR3 is TGCGCCAGCAGCTTGAGGGCAGGGGACAATGAGCAGTTCTTC. This encodes CASSLRAGDNEQFF. This rearrangement joins TRBV5-1 to TRBJ2-1, with TRBD1 as a possible D gene (6 bases). Trimming removed 1 base at V and 5 bases at J, with 10 bases between. The germline V gene has CDR1 SGHRS and CDR2 YFSETQ. This CDR3 comprises 14 residues.

The chain has TRBV5-6 and TRBJ2-1, with TRBD2 matching 14 bases. Germline V gene data show CDR1 as SGHDT and CDR2 as YYEEEE. The CDR3 totals 17 residues. V was pared by 4 bases and J by 6 bases, with 9 bases of the junction left unmatched. CDR3 nucleotides: TGTGCCAGCAGCGGGGGACTAGCGGGAGATCTGGGCAATGAGCAGTTCTTC. It codes for CASSGGLAGDLGNEQFF.

V gene TRBV6-5 combines with J gene TRBJ2-1; tentatively, D is TRBD2 (6 bases). Trimming took off 2 bases at V and 8 bases at J, with 13 bases between the two ends. There are 14 residues in the CDR3. Per germline, CDR1 MNHEY and CDR2 SVGAGI. The CDR3 sequence: CASSYGGVSDEQFF. CDR3 nucleotide sequence: TGTGCCAGCAGTTACGGCGGGGTTTCGGATGAGCAGTTCTTC.

The rearrangement joins TRBV5-4 to TRBJ2-1; possible D gene TRBD2, 6 bases. CDR1 is SGHNT, CDR2 YYREEE, per germline (reference sequence). The CDR3 consists of 12 residues. Trimming removed 0 bases from V and 9 bases from J, with 7 bases in between. The CDR3 nucleotides read TGTGCCAGCAGCTTGGGGGGAGGTGAGCAGTTCTTC. It yields the protein CASSLGGGEQFF.

The gene calls are TRBV11-2 and TRBJ1-3; 8 bases are shared with TRBD1. Germline V CDR1 and CDR2: SGHAT, FQNNGV. The length of the CDR3 is 15 residues. Losses at the gene ends were 6 bases for V and 0 bases for J; bases not matched to a gene: 4. CDR3 protein: CASRAGGRSGNTIYF. The CDR3 coding sequence is TGTGCCAGCAGGGCAGGGGGCCGCTCTGGAAACACCATATATTTT.

This chain uses TRBV6-5 with TRBJ1-3, with D unresolved. The germline V gene encodes CDR1 MNHEY and CDR2 SVGAGI. V was shortened by 6 bases and J by 2 bases, with 2 bases between the two germline ends. The CDR3 is 11 amino acids. CDR3 sequence (DNA): TGTGCCAGCAGCGCTGGAAACACCATATATTTT. Protein sequence: CASSAGNTIYF.

The chain uses TRBV18 and TRBJ2-3; no reliable D call. The CDR3 consists of 13 residues. V lost 4 bases, J lost 5 bases, and 10 bases lay in between. CDR1 is KGHSH, CDR2 LQKENI, per germline. The CDR3 DNA reads as TGTGCCAGCTCACAAGGCCAGGTAGATACGCAGTATTTT. It is translated as CASSQGQVDTQYF.

Written as DNA, the CDR3 is TGTGCCAGCAGCCCAACCCCGGGTAGGAAAGAGACCCAGTACTTC. This encodes CASSPTPGRKETQYF. This chain connects TRBV5-4 to TRBJ2-5; D is uncertain. The CDR3 loop spans 15 amino acids. The V gene's germline CDR1 is SGHNT and CDR2 YYREEE (reference sequence). V lost 4 bases and J 3 bases, leaving 16 bases between the germline ends.

This chain links TRBV19 with TRBJ2-1; TRBD2 aligns across 7 bases. Germline V CDR1 and CDR2: LNHDA, SQIVND (reference sequence). The CDR3 sequence is 15 residues long. Unmatched junction bases numbered 6, after V lost 5 bases and J lost 2 bases. The CDR3 spells CASSAGLGAYNEQFF. As DNA, the CDR3 is TGTGCCAGTAGTGCCGGACTAGGGGCCTACAATGAGCAGTTCTTC. Looking up the rest from reference TRBV19 and TRBJ2-1 gives the full variable domain: DGGITQSPKYLFRKEGQNVTLSCEQNLNHDAMYWYRQDPGQGLRLIYYSQIVNDFQKGDIAEGYSVSREKKESFPLTVTSAQKNPTAFYLCASSAGLGAYNEQFFGPGTRLTVL.

The chain couples TRBV10-2 to TRBJ2-1, with TRBD1 as a possible D gene (6 bases). The CDR3 consists of 13 residues. V lost 2 bases, J lost 6 bases, and 8 bases lay in between. The germline gives CDR1 WSHSY, CDR2 SAAADI. CDR3 loop: CASSEGGPNEQFF. CDR3 bases: TGCGCCAGCAGTGAGGGGGGCCCCAATGAGCAGTTCTTC.

The chain has TRBV27 and TRBJ2-7; perhaps TRBD2 as D (7 bases). The germline V and J ends were trimmed by 0 bases and 4 bases, with 19 bases remaining between them. Germline values: CDR1 MNHEY, CDR2 SMNVEV (reference sequence). This CDR3 is 17 amino acids long. The CDR3 DNA sequence: TGTGCCAGCAGTTTATCGTATGACTGGGGGCGGGGGTACGAGCAGTACTTC. It codes for CASSLSYDWGRGYEQYF.

The chain combines TRBV7-9 with TRBJ2-5, with 9 bases identical to TRBD1. CDR3 length: 14 residues. The germline CDR1 and CDR2 sequences are SEHNR and FQNEAQ (reference sequence). V was clipped by 4 bases and J by 3 bases; unmatched bases: 3. The CDR3 DNA sequence: TGTGCCAGCAGCTCCGGGACAGGGAAAGAGACCCAGTACTTC. Its protein is CASSSGTGKETQYF.

The rearrangement uses TRBV4-2 and TRBJ2-1, with D perhaps TRBD1 (5 bases). CDR3 length: 14 amino acids. The V gene lost 3 bases and the J gene lost 2 bases, with 8 bases spanning the gap. Germline CDR1 and CDR2: LGHNA and YNFKEQ. The CDR3 reads CASSQEQAYNEQFF. The DNA of the CDR3 is TGTGCCAGCAGCCAGGAACAGGCCTACAATGAGCAGTTCTTC.

The genes are TRBV19 and TRBJ2-2; 9 bases fit TRBD2. Germline loops: CDR1 LNHDA, CDR2 SQIVND (reference sequence). The CDR3 totals 17 residues. After removal of 5 bases from V and 4 bases from J, the junction contained 11 bases not matched to a gene. CDR3 bases: TGTGCCAGTAGTTCACCGGGCGGGAGGGCCTCCACCGGGGAGCTGTTTTTT. It encodes CASSSPGGRASTGELFF.

The chain uses TRBV7-5 and TRBJ2-2; the listed D gene, TRBD1, was not tested against the DNA. TRBV7-5 is recorded as a pseudogene. The CDR3 extends over 20 amino acids. The CDR3 loop reads CVRTNNWPNVVGAYTGELFF. The DNA of the CDR3 is TGTGTCAGAACCAATAACTGGCCTAACGTTGTGGGGGCTTACACCGGGGAGCTGTTTTTT.

As to this clone: Other DNA sequences in this sample translate to the same CDR3. This chain joins TRBV4-1 and TRBJ2-7; TRBD2 agrees at 14 bases. Germline V gives CDR1 MGHRA, CDR2 YSYEKL. The CDR3 is 16 residues long. Trimming cost V 2 bases and J 2 bases; bases outside gene matches: 2. The CDR3 nucleotides are TGCGCCAGCAGCCAACCGACTAGCGGGAGGGCCTACGAGCAGTACTTC. It encodes CASSQPTSGRAYEQYF.

The genes are TRBV5-1 and TRBJ1-4, with D possibly being TRBD1 (6 bases). V lost 4 bases and J lost 8, with 15 bases in between. CDR3 length: 14 residues. Per the germline V gene, CDR1 is SGHRS and CDR2 is YFSETQ. The CDR3 region has the DNA TGCGCCAGCAGCATGGACAGAAGAAGGGAAAAACTGTTTTTT. Translation: CASSMDRRREKLFF.

This chain connects TRBV15 to TRBJ2-1; D possibly corresponds to TRBD1 (5 bases). Germline V gene lookup returns CDR1 LNHNV and CDR2 YYDKDF (reference sequence). CDR3 length equals 14 residues. V lost 7 bases to trimming and J lost 0 bases, with 10 bases between them. DNA for the CDR3: TGTGCCACCAATGCAGGGTTCTCCTACAATGAGCAGTTCTTC. This gives the protein CATNAGFSYNEQFF.

The CDR3 DNA sequence: TGTGCCAGCAGGTGGCAGAACACTGAAGCTTTCTTT. It codes for CASRWQNTEAFF. The chain has TRBV6-5 and TRBJ1-1, with D unresolved. Trimming took 6 bases from V and 1 from J, leaving 6 bases between them. The CDR3 length is 12 residues. The germline V gene encodes CDR1 MNHEY and CDR2 SVGAGI.

This sequence joins TRBV6-5 and TRBJ2-5; D possibly corresponds to TRBD1 (6 bases). V was trimmed by 0 bases and J by 5 bases, leaving 10 bases between them. This CDR3 has 14 amino acids. CDR1 is MNHEY and CDR2 is SVGAGI in the germline V gene. The chain's CDR3 is CASSYSGGVETQYF. DNA of the CDR3: TGTGCCAGCAGTTACTCTGGGGGCGTGGAGACCCAGTACTTC.

As for this clone: The identical CDR3 is also encoded by other nucleotide sequences in the sample. The chain couples TRBV30 to TRBJ2-1; TRBD2 aligns across 8 bases. V was pared by 0 bases and J by 4 bases, with 5 bases of the junction left unmatched. In germline, CDR1 is GTSNPN, CDR2 SVGIG (reference sequence). The CDR3 sequence is 15 residues long. The CDR3 loop is CAWSVLAGSYNEQFF. The CDR3 bases are TGTGCCTGGAGTGTGTTAGCGGGATCTTACAATGAGCAGTTCTTC.

This rearrangement joins TRBV3-1 (or the pseudogene TRBV3-2) to TRBJ2-1; tentatively, D is TRBD1 (6 bases). Trimming cost V 0 bases and J 8 bases, with 11 bases left between them. The CDR3 has 14 residues. Germline V gene sequence: CDR1 LGHDT, CDR2 YNNKEL (reference sequence). CDR3 sequence: CASSQDQGYDEQFF. The CDR3 bases are TGTGCCAGCAGCCAAGATCAGGGGTACGATGAGCAGTTCTTC.

This clone was detected only a few times. The chain uses TRBV15 and TRBJ2-2, with D possibly matching TRBD2 (6 bases). The CDR3 contains 16 residues. With 1 base removed from V and 6 bases from J, the gap between germline ends came to 15 bases. Looked up from germline, CDR1 is LNHNV and CDR2 is YYDKDF (reference sequence). The DNA of the CDR3 is TGTGCCACCAGCAGAGGCGGGACTGGTCCTTCCGGGGAGCTGTTTTTT. This codes for CATSRGGTGPSGELFF.

A few counts support this clone. Other nucleotide sequences from this sample produce the same CDR3. The chain employs TRBV5-1 and TRBJ2-1; 11 nucleotides match TRBD2. Germline lookup yields CDR1 SGHRS and CDR2 YFSETQ. The CDR3 consists of 15 residues. With V trimmed by 7 bases and J by 4 bases, 7 bases remained unmatched. The CDR3 coding sequence is TGCGCCAGCTCCCCGGGACTAGCGGTATACAATGAGCAGTTCTTC. Amino acids: CASSPGLAVYNEQFF.

This rearrangement joins TRBV3-1 (or the pseudogene TRBV3-2) to TRBJ2-1, with TRBD2 matching over 11 bases. The CDR3 spans 14 residues. CDR1 LGHDT and CDR2 YNNKEL come from the germline V gene (reference sequence). Unmatched junction bases numbered 6, after V lost 3 bases and J lost 11 bases. The CDR3 region has the DNA TGTGCCAGCAGCCAGCTAGCGGGGGGTCACCAGCAGTTCTTC. Its protein is CASSQLAGGHQQFF.

The chain uses TRBV9 and TRBJ2-1; perhaps TRBD1 as D (6 bases). The CDR3 is 13 amino acids. The V end lost 3 bases, the J end lost 5 bases, and 9 bases lay between the germline ends. Germline assignment: CDR1 SGDLS and CDR2 YYNGEE. CDR3 sequence (DNA): TGTGCCAGCAGCGGCACAGGGAACAATGAGCAGTTCTTC. It encodes CASSGTGNNEQFF. The entire variable domain, with the rest obtained from reference TRBV9 and TRBJ2-1, is as follows: DSGVTQTPKHLITATGQRVTLRCSPRSGDLSVYWYQQSLDQGLQFLIQYYNGEERAKGNILERFSAQQFPDLHSELNLSSLELGDSALYFCASSGTGNNEQFFGPGTRLTVL.

This clone has a handful of counts. The rearrangement links TRBV19 to TRBJ2-1, with a weak D call TRBD2 (5 bases). V gave up 5 bases and J gave up 5 bases, with 13 bases separating them. The CDR3 runs to 14 residues. CDR1 and CDR2 from the germline V gene are LNHDA and SQIVND (reference sequence). Here the CDR3 DNA reads TGTGCCAGTAGTTCGGACTTTTGGGACAATGAGCAGTTCTTC. This translates into CASSSDFWDNEQFF.

The rearrangement joins TRBV6-5 to TRBJ1-2; 10 positions match TRBD1. The J segment lost 5 bases and the V segment lost 6 bases, leaving 6 bases of the junction unmatched. The CDR3 consists of 14 residues. Germline-derived CDR1 and CDR2 are MNHEY and SVGAGI. The CDR3 DNA sequence: TGTGCCAGCAGGGACAGGGGGTGGAGGTATGGCTACACCTTC. As protein: CASRDRGWRYGYTF.